The source of this TCR beta chain is a study of shared clonotypes between healthy human individuals. Study-level points and caveats: Shared clonotypes: about 4.6% naive CD4, around 4% naive CD8, roughly 2.4% memory CD4, approximately 0.4% memory CD8.

With regard to this clone: No antigen is known for it.

The protocol was immunoSEQ multiplex PCR, while the TCRdb copy is restricted to in-frame clones and leaves out a portion. Here the sample spans about 1.5 million clones, roughly 95% being singletons. The sequence derives from a man under 40 in good health. The sample taken for sequencing was naive CD4+ T cells sorted from blood. This sample's subset: CD45RA+ positively selected.

CDR3 coding DNA: TGTGCCAGCAGCTTGGGGGACAGCCGGGGGAACACTGAAGCTTTCTTT. It codes for CASSLGDSRGNTEAFF. The genes are TRBV7-9 and TRBJ1-1, with TRBD1 matching over 7 bases. This CDR3 is built from 16 residues. Trimming took 3 bases from V and 1 from J; bases not matched to a gene: 8. Germline values: CDR1 SEHNR, CDR2 FQNEAQ (reference sequence). The full variable domain, rest sourced from reference TRBV7-9 and TRBJ1-1, is DTGVSQNPRHKITKRGQNVTFRCDPISEHNRLYWYRQTLGQGPEFLTYFQNEAQLEKSRLLSDRFSAERPKGSFSTLEIQRTEQGDSAMYLCASSLGDSRGNTEAFFGQGTRLTVV.